Many counts were recorded for the clone carrying this T cell receptor beta chain. This specimen comes from a study of T cells in Graves' hyperthyroidism and ophthalmopathy. TCR beta CDR3 regions were amplified from RNA transcripts. HTBI primers drove first-round RT-PCR of the TCR CDR3. TCRdb passed the multiplex PCR reads through MiXCR, listing each CDR3 protein once. The sample records around 620,000 distinct CDR3 sequences, around 15% being singletons. Germline V CDR1 and CDR2: MDHEN, SYDVKM. CDR3 length equals 13 residues. V lost 6 bases, J lost 7 bases, and 15 bases lay in between. The V call is TRBV28, the J call TRBJ1-1; a possible D gene is TRBD1 (5 bases). The sequenced sample consisted of blood. The clonotype originates from a woman under 40 with Graves' hyperthyroidism. This CDR3 reads CASRPLGRGEAFF. The CDR3 DNA reads TGTGCCAGCAGACCCTTGGGGAGGGGTGAAGCTTTCTTT.